The entry below gives a single T cell receptor beta chain sequence along with its context. This clone's antigen is unknown. Base qualities are not provided; no much larger clone lies one nucleotide away. The germline V gene gives CDR1 as MGHDK and CDR2 as SYGVNS. V gives up 3 bases and J gives up 4 bases, and the segment between their germline ends measures 12 bases. Spanning cysteine to phenylalanine, the CDR3 consists of 14 amino acids. Left in the record is the CDR3 DNA by itself, 42 bases read in frame from the first base. This sample is drawn from a study of T cell changes during pregnancy in multiple sclerosis (dated by TCRdb to between 2018 and 2020). Notes on the research overall: In women with multiple sclerosis, the researchers looked at how the T cell repertoire shifted as pregnancy progressed.

To prepare the library, the immunoSEQ multiplex PCR assay was applied. In its TCRdb copy, this immuneACCESS table keeps in-frame sequences only and misses some clones. Where compared with another copy, unresolved V genes explain less than half of these, and the others have no known cause. In this sample the table shows 35,000 to 40,000 clones, about 94% of which occur a single time. The biggest ten clones account for about 0.4% of the sample. This receptor was taken from a female donor with multiple sclerosis, enrolled in a pregnancy study. The rearrangement joined TRBV25-1 to TRBJ1-2; the D gene lacks a confident call. The sequenced sample was CD4+ T cells from peripheral blood mononuclear cells, obtained in the second trimester of pregnancy. The DNA is TGTGCCAGCAGTGATCCAACAGCCTTCTATGGCTACACCTTC. It translates to CASSDPTAFYGYTF.